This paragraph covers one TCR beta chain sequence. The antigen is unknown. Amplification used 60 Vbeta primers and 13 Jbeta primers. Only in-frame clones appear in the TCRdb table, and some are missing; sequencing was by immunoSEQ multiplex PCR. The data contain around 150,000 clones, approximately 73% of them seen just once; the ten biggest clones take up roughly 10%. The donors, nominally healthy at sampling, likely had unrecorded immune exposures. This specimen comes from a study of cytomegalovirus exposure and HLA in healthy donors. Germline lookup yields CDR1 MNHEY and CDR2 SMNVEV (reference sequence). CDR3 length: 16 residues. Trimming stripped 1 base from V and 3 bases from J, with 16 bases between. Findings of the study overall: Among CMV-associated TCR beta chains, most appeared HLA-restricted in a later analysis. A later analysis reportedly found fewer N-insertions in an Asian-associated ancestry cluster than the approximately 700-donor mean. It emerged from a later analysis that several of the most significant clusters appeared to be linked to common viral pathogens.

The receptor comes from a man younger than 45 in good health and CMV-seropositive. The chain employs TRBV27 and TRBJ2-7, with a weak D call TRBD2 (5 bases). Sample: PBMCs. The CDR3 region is CASSLFRYSSGYEQYF. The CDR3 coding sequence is TGTGCCAGCAGTTTATTTCGTTATTCAAGCGGCTACGAGCAGTACTTC.